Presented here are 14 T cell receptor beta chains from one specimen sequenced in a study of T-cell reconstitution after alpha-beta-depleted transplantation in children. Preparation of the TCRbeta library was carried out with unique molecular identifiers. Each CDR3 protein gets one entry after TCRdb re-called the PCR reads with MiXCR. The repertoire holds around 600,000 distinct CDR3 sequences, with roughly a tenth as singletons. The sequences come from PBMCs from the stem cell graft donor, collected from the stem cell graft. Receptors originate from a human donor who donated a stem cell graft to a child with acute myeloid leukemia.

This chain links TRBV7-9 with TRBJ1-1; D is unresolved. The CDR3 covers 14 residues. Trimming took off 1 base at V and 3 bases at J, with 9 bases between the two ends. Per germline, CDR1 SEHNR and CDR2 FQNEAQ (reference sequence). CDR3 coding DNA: TGTGCCAGCAGCTTAGATATTCAGTACACTGAAGCTTTCTTT. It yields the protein CASSLDIQYTEAFF.

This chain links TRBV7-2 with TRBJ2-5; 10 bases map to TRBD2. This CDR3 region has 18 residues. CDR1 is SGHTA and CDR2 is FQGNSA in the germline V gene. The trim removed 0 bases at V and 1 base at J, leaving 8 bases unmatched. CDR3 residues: CASSLAHLLAGPQETQYF. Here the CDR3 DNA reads TGTGCCAGCAGCTTAGCGCACCTACTAGCGGGACCCCAAGAGACCCAGTACTTC.

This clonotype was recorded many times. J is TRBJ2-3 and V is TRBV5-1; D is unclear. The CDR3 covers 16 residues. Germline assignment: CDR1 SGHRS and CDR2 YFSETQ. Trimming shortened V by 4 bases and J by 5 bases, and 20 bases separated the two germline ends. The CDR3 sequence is CASSPLTRGVGDTQYF. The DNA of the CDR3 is TGCGCCAGCAGCCCCCTGACGCGTGGCGTCGGAGATACGCAGTATTTT. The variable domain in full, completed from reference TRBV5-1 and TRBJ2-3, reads KAGVTQTPRYLIKTRGQQVTLSCSPISGHRSVSWYQQTPGQGLQFLFEYFSETQRNKGNFPGRFSGRQFSNSRSEMNVSTLELGDSALYLCASSPLTRGVGDTQYFGPGTRLTVL.

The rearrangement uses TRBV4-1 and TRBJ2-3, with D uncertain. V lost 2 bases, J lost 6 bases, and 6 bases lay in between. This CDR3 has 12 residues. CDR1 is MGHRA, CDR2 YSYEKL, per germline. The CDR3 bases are TGCGCCAGCAGCCAACAGTACGATACGCAGTATTTT. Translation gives CASSQQYDTQYF.

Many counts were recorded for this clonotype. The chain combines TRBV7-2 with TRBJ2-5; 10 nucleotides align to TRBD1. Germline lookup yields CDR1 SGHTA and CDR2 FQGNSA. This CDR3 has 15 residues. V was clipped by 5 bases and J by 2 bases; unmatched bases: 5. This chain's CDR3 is CASSPGTGVQETQYF. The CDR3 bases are TGTGCCAGCAGCCCCGGGACAGGGGTACAAGAGACCCAGTACTTC.

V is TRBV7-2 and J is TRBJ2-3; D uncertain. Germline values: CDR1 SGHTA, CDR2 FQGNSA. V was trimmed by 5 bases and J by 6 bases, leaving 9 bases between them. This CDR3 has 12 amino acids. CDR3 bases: TGTGCCAGCAGCCCTGTTTTGGATACGCAGTATTTT. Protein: CASSPVLDTQYF.

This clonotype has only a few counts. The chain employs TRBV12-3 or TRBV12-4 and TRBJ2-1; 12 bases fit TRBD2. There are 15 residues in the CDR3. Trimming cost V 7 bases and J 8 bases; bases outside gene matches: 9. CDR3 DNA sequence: TGTGCCAGCATCCTGACTAGCGGGAGTCGATATGAGCAGTTCTTC. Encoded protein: CASILTSGSRYEQFF.

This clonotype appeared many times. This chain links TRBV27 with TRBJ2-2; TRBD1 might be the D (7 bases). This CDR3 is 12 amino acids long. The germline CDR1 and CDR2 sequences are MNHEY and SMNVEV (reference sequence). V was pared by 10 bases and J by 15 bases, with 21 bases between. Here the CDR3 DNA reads TGTGCCACCAAAAACCCCAGGGGGGTGGTGTTTTTT. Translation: CATKNPRGVVFF.

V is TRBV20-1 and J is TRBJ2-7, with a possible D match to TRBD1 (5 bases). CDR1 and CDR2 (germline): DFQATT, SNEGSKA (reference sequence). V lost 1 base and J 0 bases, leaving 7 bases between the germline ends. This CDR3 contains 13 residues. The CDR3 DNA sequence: TGCAGTGCTAGAGGACAGCTCTCCTACGAGCAGTACTTC. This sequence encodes CSARGQLSYEQYF.

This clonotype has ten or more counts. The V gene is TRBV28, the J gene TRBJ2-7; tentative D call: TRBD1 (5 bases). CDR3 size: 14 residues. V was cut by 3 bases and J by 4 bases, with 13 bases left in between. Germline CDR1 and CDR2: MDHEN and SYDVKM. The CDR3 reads CASSLPQGRYEQYF. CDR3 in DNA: TGTGCCAGCAGTTTGCCGCAGGGAAGGTACGAGCAGTACTTC.

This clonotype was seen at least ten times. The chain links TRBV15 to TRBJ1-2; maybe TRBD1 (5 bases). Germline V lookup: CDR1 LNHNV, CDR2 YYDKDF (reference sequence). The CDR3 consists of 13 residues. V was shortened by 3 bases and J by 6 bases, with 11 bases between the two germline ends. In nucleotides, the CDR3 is TGTGCCACCAGCAGCCAGGGAGGAGATGGCTACACCTTC. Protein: CATSSQGGDGYTF. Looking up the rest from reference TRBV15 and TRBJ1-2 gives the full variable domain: DAMVIQNPRYQVTQFGKPVTLSCSQTLNHNVMYWYQQKSSQAPKLLFHYYDKDFNNEADTPDNFQSRRPNTSFCFLDIRSPGLGDTAMYLCATSSQGGDGYTFGSGTRLTVV.

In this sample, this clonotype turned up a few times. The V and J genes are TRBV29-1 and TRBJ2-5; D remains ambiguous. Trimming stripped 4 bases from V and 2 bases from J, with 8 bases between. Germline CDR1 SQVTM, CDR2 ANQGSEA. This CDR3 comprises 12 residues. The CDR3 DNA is TGCAGCGTTGTGCTGATACAAGAGACCCAGTACTTC. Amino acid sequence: CSVVLIQETQYF.

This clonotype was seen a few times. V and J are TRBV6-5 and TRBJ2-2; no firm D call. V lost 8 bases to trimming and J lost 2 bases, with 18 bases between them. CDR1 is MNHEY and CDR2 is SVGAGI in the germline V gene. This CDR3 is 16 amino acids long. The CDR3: CASLSPGPRNTGELFF. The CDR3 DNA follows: TGTGCCAGCCTCTCCCCCGGACCGAGAAACACCGGGGAGCTGTTTTTT.

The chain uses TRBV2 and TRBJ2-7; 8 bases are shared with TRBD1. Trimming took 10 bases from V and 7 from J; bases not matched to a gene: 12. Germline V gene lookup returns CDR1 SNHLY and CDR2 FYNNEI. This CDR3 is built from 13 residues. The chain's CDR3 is CATTGVAEREQYF. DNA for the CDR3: TGTGCCACGACAGGGGTTGCTGAGCGGGAGCAGTACTTC.